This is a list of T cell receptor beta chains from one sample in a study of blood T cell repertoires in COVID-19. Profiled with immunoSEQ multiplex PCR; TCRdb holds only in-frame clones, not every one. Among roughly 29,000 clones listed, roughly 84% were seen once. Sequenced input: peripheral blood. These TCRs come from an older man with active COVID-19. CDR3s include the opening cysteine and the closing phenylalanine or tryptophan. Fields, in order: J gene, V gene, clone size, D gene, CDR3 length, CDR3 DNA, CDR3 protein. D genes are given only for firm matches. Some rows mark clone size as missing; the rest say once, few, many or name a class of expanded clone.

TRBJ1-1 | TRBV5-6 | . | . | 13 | TGTGCCAGCAGCTTCGCGGACAGATCAGAAGCTTTCTTT | CASSFADRSEAFF
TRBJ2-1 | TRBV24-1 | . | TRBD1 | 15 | TGTGCCACCAGTGATACCTACAGGGGCGGTGGTGAGCAGTTCTTC | CATSDTYRGGGEQFF
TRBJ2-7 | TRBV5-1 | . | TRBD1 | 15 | TGCGCCAGCAGCACACAGGGACAGGGGCTCGCCGAGCAGTACTTC | CASSTQGQGLAEQYF
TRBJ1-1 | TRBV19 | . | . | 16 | TGTGCCAGTGGAGAGCACTCATTTGATGGAGGCACTGAAGCTTTCTTT | CASGEHSFDGGTEAFF
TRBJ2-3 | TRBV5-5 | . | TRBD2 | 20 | TGTGCCAGCAGCTCAACGGCGGGACTAGCGGGAGGGACCAACACAGATACGCAGTATTTT | CASSSTAGLAGGTNTDTQYF
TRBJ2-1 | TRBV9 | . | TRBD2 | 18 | TGTGCCAGCAGCGCAACGTCATGGGGAGCGGGAGGGTCGGGTGAGCAGTTCTTC | CASSATSWGAGGSGEQFF
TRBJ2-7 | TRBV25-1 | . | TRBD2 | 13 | TGTGCCAGCAGTGATTGGGGGGGCTACGAGCAGTACTTC | CASSDWGGYEQYF
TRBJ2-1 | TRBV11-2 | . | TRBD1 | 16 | TGTGCCAGCAGTAAACAGGGGACAGGGAACCTGAATGAGCAGTTCTTC | CASSKQGTGNLNEQFF
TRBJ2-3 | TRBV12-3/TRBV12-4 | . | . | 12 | TGTGCCAGCAGCAGGGGAACAGATACGCAGTATTTT | CASSRGTDTQYF
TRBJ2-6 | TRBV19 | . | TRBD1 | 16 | TGTGCCAGTAGTCGGGACAGGAACTCTGGGGCCAACGTCCTGACTTTC | CASSRDRNSGANVLTF
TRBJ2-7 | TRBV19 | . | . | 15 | TGTGCCAGTAGTATCGACGTGGGACTCAATTACGAGCAGTACTTC | CASSIDVGLNYEQYF
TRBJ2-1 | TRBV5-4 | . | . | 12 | TGTGCCAGCAGCCCGGTTAGGGGTGAGCAGTTCTTC | CASSPVRGEQFF
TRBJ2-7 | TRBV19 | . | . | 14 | TGTGCCAGTATGTCAGGTATGGGCTCCTACGAGCAGTACTTC | CASMSGMGSYEQYF
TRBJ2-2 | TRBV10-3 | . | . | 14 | TGTGCCACCAAGGGCAGGGAAGAGTCCGGGGAGCTGTTTTTT | CATKGREESGELFF
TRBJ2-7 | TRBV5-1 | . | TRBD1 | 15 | TGCGCCAGCAGCTTGGGGGGACAGGGAATCTACGAGCAGTACTTC | CASSLGGQGIYEQYF
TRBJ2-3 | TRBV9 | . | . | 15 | TGTGCCAGCAGCGTTGGTGGCGGGATCACAGATACGCAGTATTTT | CASSVGGGITDTQYF
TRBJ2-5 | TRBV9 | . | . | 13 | TGTGCCAGCAGCGTAGGTCTAGAAGAGACCCAGTACTTC | CASSVGLEETQYF
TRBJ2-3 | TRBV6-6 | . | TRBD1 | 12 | TGTGCCAGCACCCTAGGGGGCGATACGCAGTATTTT | CASTLGGDTQYF
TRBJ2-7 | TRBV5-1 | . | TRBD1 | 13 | TGCGCCAGCAGCTTGTCAGGGGGAAACGAGCAGTACTTC | CASSLSGGNEQYF
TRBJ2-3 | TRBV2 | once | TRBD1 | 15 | TGTGCCAGCACCTTACAGGGGGCCGGAACAGATACGCAGTATTTT | CASTLQGAGTDTQYF
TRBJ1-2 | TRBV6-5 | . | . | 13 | TGTGCCAGCAGTTACGCTTGGAGTGGCGGCTACACCTTC | CASSYAWSGGYTF
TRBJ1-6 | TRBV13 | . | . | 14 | TGTGCCAGCAGCTTAGGACAGGCCAATTCACCCCTCCACTTT | CASSLGQANSPLHF
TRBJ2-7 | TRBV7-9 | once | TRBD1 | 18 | TGTGCCAGCAGCTTAGCCGGGGACAGGGGGCATTGGCCCTACGAGCAGTACTTC | CASSLAGDRGHWPYEQYF
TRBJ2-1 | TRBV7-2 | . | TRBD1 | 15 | TGTGCCAGCAGCTTGGACAGGGGGCGGGTCAATGAGCAGTTCTTC | CASSLDRGRVNEQFF
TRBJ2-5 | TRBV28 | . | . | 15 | TGTGCCAGCAGTTCCTTCCGGAGGCTCCAAGAGACCCAGTACTTC | CASSSFRRLQETQYF
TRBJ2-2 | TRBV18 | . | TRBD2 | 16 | TGTGCCAGCTCGACCGCGGGGGGCTCGAACACCGGGGAGCTGTTTTTT | CASSTAGGSNTGELFF
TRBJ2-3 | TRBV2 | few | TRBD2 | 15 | TGTGCCAGCAGTGGTCTAGCGGGGGATACAGATACGCAGTATTTT | CASSGLAGDTDTQYF